The entry below gives a single TCR beta chain sequence along with its context. Clones were sequenced by immunoSEQ multiplex PCR, and TCRdb holds only the in-frame ones, with some missing. The table records 53,000 or so clones, approximately 86% of them present only once. The source of the sample is a study of control samples from healthy donors and cancer patients. Trimming removed 3 bases at V and 2 bases at J, with 11 bases between. The CDR3 loop spans 15 amino acids. Germline values: CDR1 LNHDA, CDR2 SQIVND (reference sequence). This TCR was recovered from a man aged 55 to 70 with head and neck cancer. V and J are TRBV19 and TRBJ1-5; no reliable D call. Sequenced sample: PBMCs. Here the CDR3 DNA reads TGTGCCAGTAGTATCCAGTCAAGCCGCAATCAGCCCCAGCATTTT. Its protein is CASSIQSSRNQPQHF.